The rows below give T cell receptor beta chains drawn from one sample of a study of CXCR3-negative and CXCR3-positive naive CD8 T cells. Reprocessing the 5' RACE reads, TCRdb reports a single entry for every CDR3 protein and omits DNA. Found here are 43,000 or so distinct CDR3 sequences; the top ten clones hold 1.6%. The sequenced sample consisted of naive CXCR3- CD8+ T cells from blood. The receptors originated from a human donor in good health. Some clones in this sample may be carry-over from other donors' samples. Both conserved end residues are part of each CDR3. The order of the fields is J gene, clone size, V gene, CDR3 protein. For some rows the clone size is stated as once, few or many, or as a class when expanded; others skip it.

j_gene: TRBJ2-1
abundance: .
v_gene: TRBV6-6
CDR3aa: CASRGLVLFGEQFF

j_gene: TRBJ2-1
abundance: .
v_gene: TRBV15
CDR3aa: CATSKLRESLDEQFF

j_gene: TRBJ2-7
abundance: .
v_gene: TRBV19
CDR3aa: CASSIRDGYEQYF

j_gene: TRBJ1-2
abundance: .
v_gene: TRBV2
CDR3aa: CASSSKGAHGYTF

j_gene: TRBJ2-1
abundance: .
v_gene: TRBV12-3/TRBV12-4
CDR3aa: CASSTWTSGGPTYNEQFF

j_gene: TRBJ1-1
abundance: .
v_gene: TRBV5-1
CDR3aa: CASLGGENTEAFF

j_gene: TRBJ2-5
abundance: .
v_gene: TRBV7-2
CDR3aa: CASRDGGLAGKETQYF

j_gene: TRBJ2-1
abundance: .
v_gene: TRBV4-3
CDR3aa: CASSRIGTSGINEQFF

j_gene: TRBJ1-1
abundance: .
v_gene: TRBV12-3/TRBV12-4
CDR3aa: CASRLGTTEAFF

j_gene: TRBJ2-1
abundance: .
v_gene: TRBV19
CDR3aa: CASKRGGNNEQFF

j_gene: TRBJ2-5
abundance: .
v_gene: TRBV5-5
CDR3aa: CASSLSQVQETQYF

j_gene: TRBJ2-7
abundance: .
v_gene: TRBV28
CDR3aa: CASSSRTDPSYEQYF

j_gene: TRBJ1-1
abundance: .
v_gene: TRBV27
CDR3aa: CASSFFGRVTEAFF

j_gene: TRBJ2-7
abundance: .
v_gene: TRBV6-2/TRBV6-3
CDR3aa: CASSYSTGGYEQYF

j_gene: TRBJ2-1
abundance: .
v_gene: TRBV29-1
CDR3aa: CSARTGGEQFF

j_gene: TRBJ2-1
abundance: .
v_gene: TRBV7-6
CDR3aa: CASSLGLGVGMNEQFF

j_gene: TRBJ2-1
abundance: .
v_gene: TRBV6-4
CDR3aa: CASSTGSGGNEQFF

j_gene: TRBJ2-7
abundance: .
v_gene: TRBV29-1
CDR3aa: CSVEIRDYEQYF

j_gene: TRBJ2-7
abundance: .
v_gene: TRBV5-4
CDR3aa: CASLQGFSYEQYF

j_gene: TRBJ1-1
abundance: .
v_gene: TRBV6-5
CDR3aa: CASLASYTEAFF

j_gene: TRBJ2-1
abundance: .
v_gene: TRBV4-2
CDR3aa: CASSQGEGHHNEQFF

j_gene: TRBJ1-6
abundance: .
v_gene: TRBV6-5
CDR3aa: CASSYSNSNNSPLHF

j_gene: TRBJ2-2
abundance: .
v_gene: TRBV29-1
CDR3aa: CSVDGGGTGELFF

j_gene: TRBJ2-3
abundance: .
v_gene: TRBV25-1
CDR3aa: CASSDFFRQSTDTQYF

j_gene: TRBJ2-7
abundance: .
v_gene: TRBV28
CDR3aa: CASSLSPEFWYEQYF

j_gene: TRBJ1-5
abundance: .
v_gene: TRBV20-1
CDR3aa: CSARGRQGGFNQPQHF

j_gene: TRBJ2-1
abundance: .
v_gene: TRBV29-1
CDR3aa: CSVSPGQGNEQFF

j_gene: TRBJ2-5
abundance: .
v_gene: TRBV4-3
CDR3aa: CASSQDWDSQETQYF

j_gene: TRBJ1-1
abundance: .
v_gene: TRBV7-9
CDR3aa: CASSLEEDPNTEAFF

j_gene: TRBJ1-1
abundance: .
v_gene: TRBV29-1
CDR3aa: CSVEGAQGRGDTEAFF

j_gene: TRBJ1-2
abundance: .
v_gene: TRBV29-1
CDR3aa: CSVEMGGLGYTF

j_gene: TRBJ1-1
abundance: .
v_gene: TRBV29-1
CDR3aa: CSVAQGTEAFF

j_gene: TRBJ2-2
abundance: .
v_gene: TRBV6-5
CDR3aa: CASSYAGTGTGELFF

j_gene: TRBJ2-7
abundance: .
v_gene: TRBV3-1
CDR3aa: CASSLAGGGNEQYF

j_gene: TRBJ2-7
abundance: .
v_gene: TRBV28
CDR3aa: CASSLRLATYEQYF

j_gene: TRBJ2-1
abundance: .
v_gene: TRBV6-2/TRBV6-3
CDR3aa: CASSYPRLAGDNNEQFF

j_gene: TRBJ2-7
abundance: .
v_gene: TRBV3-2
CDR3aa: CASSLVDREVAYEQYF

j_gene: TRBJ2-1
abundance: .
v_gene: TRBV12-3/TRBV12-4
CDR3aa: CASSLSGGSYNEQFF

j_gene: TRBJ2-7
abundance: .
v_gene: TRBV11-2
CDR3aa: CASTTDSASYEQYF

j_gene: TRBJ2-5
abundance: .
v_gene: TRBV29-1
CDR3aa: CSVLRQGETQYF

j_gene: TRBJ2-7
abundance: medium-sized
v_gene: TRBV28
CDR3aa: CASTRSGHEQYF

j_gene: TRBJ1-2
abundance: .
v_gene: TRBV28
CDR3aa: CASSLWTDLYGYTF

j_gene: TRBJ1-5
abundance: .
v_gene: TRBV3-1
CDR3aa: CASSQDRGGFIEPQHF

j_gene: TRBJ2-1
abundance: .
v_gene: TRBV20-1
CDR3aa: CSAHSIAGGLNEQFF

j_gene: TRBJ2-1
abundance: .
v_gene: TRBV6-7
CDR3aa: CASSYSAGGVGPFF

j_gene: TRBJ2-5
abundance: .
v_gene: TRBV5-1
CDR3aa: CASSLDDGSLQETQYF

j_gene: TRBJ2-2
abundance: .
v_gene: TRBV12-3/TRBV12-4
CDR3aa: CASSLPGEAGTGELFF

j_gene: TRBJ2-7
abundance: .
v_gene: TRBV12-5
CDR3aa: CASGLDVEGYEQYF

j_gene: TRBJ2-7
abundance: .
v_gene: TRBV4-3
CDR3aa: CASSQEIGEGDEQYF

j_gene: TRBJ2-7
abundance: .
v_gene: TRBV11-2
CDR3aa: CASSHLSYEQYF

j_gene: TRBJ2-3
abundance: .
v_gene: TRBV6-4
CDR3aa: CASSDSQGATDTQYF

j_gene: TRBJ2-7
abundance: .
v_gene: TRBV5-1
CDR3aa: CASRPGGGLSYEQYF

j_gene: TRBJ2-3
abundance: .
v_gene: TRBV20-1
CDR3aa: CSARAPLPDTQYF

j_gene: TRBJ2-5
abundance: .
v_gene: TRBV30
CDR3aa: CAWSPDQETQYF

j_gene: TRBJ1-1
abundance: .
v_gene: TRBV6-5
CDR3aa: CASSYAGMVSEAFF

j_gene: TRBJ2-2
abundance: .
v_gene: TRBV6-5
CDR3aa: CASSYLAATGELFF

j_gene: TRBJ1-1
abundance: .
v_gene: TRBV6-5
CDR3aa: CASSLGQGFTEAFF

j_gene: TRBJ2-7
abundance: .
v_gene: TRBV7-2
CDR3aa: CASSAADSSYEQYF